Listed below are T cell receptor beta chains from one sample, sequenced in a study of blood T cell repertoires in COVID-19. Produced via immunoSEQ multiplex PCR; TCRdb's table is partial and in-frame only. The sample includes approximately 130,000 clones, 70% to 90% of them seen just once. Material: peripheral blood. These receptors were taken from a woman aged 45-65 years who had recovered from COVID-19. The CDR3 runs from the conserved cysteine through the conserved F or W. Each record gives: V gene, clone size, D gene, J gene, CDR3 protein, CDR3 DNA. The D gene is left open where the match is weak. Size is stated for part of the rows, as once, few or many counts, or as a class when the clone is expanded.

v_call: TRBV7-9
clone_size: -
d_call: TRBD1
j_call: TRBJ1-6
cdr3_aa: CASSSRQGNSPLHF
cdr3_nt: TGTGCCAGCAGCTCCCGACAGGGGAATTCACCCCTCCACTTT

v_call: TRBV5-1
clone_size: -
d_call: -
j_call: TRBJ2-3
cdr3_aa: CASSLDPSATDTQYF
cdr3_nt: TGCGCCAGCAGCTTGGACCCAAGCGCCACAGATACGCAGTATTTT

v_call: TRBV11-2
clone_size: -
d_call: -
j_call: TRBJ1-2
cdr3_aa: CATTSTGYIYGYTF
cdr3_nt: TGTGCCACTACCTCAACGGGATATATCTATGGCTACACCTTC

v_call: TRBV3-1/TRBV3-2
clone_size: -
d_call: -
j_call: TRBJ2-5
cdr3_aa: CASSQRSQGQETQYF
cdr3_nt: TGTGCCAGCAGCCAACGGAGCCAGGGCCAAGAGACCCAGTACTTC

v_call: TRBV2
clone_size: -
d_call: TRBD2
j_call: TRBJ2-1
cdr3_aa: CASSERLAGLNEQFF
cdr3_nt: TGTGCCAGCAGTGAAAGGCTAGCGGGGCTCAATGAGCAGTTCTTC

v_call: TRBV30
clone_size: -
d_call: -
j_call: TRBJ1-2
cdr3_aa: CAWSPTLIRGYGYTF
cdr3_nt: TGTGCCTGGAGTCCGACCCTAATCAGGGGATATGGCTACACCTTC

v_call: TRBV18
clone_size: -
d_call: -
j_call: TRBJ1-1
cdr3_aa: CASSPEAGTEAFF
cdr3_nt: TGTGCCAGCTCACCTGAAGCGGGCACTGAAGCTTTCTTT

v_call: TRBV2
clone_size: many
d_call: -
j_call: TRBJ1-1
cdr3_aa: CASSLSANGRAFF
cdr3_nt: TGTGCCAGCAGTCTAAGTGCTAACGGGAGAGCTTTCTTT

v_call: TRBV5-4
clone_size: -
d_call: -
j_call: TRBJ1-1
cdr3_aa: CASGREKEAFF
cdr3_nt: TGTGCCAGCGGCAGGGAAAAAGAAGCTTTCTTT

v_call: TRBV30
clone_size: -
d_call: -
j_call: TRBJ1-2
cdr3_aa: CAWEKQGIYGYTF
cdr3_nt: TGTGCCTGGGAGAAGCAGGGGATCTATGGCTACACCTTC

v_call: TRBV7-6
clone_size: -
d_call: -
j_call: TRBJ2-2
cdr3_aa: CASSFPSGTGELFF
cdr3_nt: TGTGCCAGCAGCTTCCCCTCCGGGACCGGGGAGCTGTTTTTT

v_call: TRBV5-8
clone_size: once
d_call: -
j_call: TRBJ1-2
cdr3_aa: CASSFGQTLGGYTF
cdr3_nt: TGTGCCAGCAGCTTCGGACAGACCCTCGGCGGCTACACCTTC

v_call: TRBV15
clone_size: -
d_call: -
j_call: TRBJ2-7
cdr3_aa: CATSRGGSSYEQYF
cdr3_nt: TGTGCCACCAGCAGAGGAGGATCATCCTACGAGCAGTACTTC

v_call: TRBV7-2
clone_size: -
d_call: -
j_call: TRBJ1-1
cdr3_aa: CASSFAGPKNTEAFF
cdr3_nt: TGTGCCAGCAGCTTTGCGGGACCCAAGAACACTGAAGCTTTCTTT

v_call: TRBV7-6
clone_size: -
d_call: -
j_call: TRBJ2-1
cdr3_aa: CASSPLGSGQGVEQFF
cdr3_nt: TGTGCCAGCAGCCCCCTTGGTAGCGGTCAGGGGGTTGAGCAGTTCTTC

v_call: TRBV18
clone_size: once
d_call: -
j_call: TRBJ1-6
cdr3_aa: CASSSTTGFERDSPLHF
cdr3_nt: TGTGCCAGCTCAAGTACCACAGGGTTCGAAAGGGATTCACCCCTCCACTTT

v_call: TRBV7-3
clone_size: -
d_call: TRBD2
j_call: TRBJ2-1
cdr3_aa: CASSKTSGGALYNEQFF
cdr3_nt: TGTGCCAGCAGCAAGACTAGCGGGGGAGCCCTCTACAATGAGCAGTTCTTC

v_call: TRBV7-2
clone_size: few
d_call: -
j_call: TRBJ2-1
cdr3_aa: CASSRGREQFF
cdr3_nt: TGTGCCAGCAGCCGCGGGCGCGAGCAGTTCTTC

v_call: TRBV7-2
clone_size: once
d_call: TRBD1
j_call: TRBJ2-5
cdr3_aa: CASSLGDRRQETQYF
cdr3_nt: TGTGCCAGCAGCTTAGGGGACAGACGCCAAGAGACCCAGTACTTC

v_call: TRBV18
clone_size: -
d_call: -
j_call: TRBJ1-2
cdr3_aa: CASSPRRAGGDYGYTF
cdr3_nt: TGTGCCAGCTCACCACGCCGGGCGGGGGGCGACTATGGCTACACCTTC

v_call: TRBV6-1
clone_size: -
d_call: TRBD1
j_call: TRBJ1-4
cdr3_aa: CASSEAPGQGNEKLFF
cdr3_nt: TGTGCCAGCAGTGAAGCGCCGGGACAGGGAAATGAAAAACTGTTTTTT

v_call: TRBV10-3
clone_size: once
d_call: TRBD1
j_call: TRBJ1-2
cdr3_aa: CAIRGQGSGVYGYTF
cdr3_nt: TGTGCCATCAGAGGACAGGGTTCTGGGGTCTATGGCTACACCTTC

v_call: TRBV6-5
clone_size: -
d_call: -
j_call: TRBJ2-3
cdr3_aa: CASSSFTDTQYF
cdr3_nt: TGTGCCAGCAGCTCCTTCACAGATACGCAGTATTTT